One and the same sample provided the 2 T cell receptor beta chains below, sequenced in a study of T cells in Graves' hyperthyroidism and ophthalmopathy. The investigators amplified TCR beta CDR3 regions from RNA transcripts. The primer set for the first-round RT-PCR of the TCR CDR3 was HTBI. TCRdb analysed the multiplex PCR reads with MiXCR anew, one entry per CDR3 protein. The data contain more than 550,000 distinct CDR3 sequences, about 17% of them singletons. Input material: blood. These receptors originate from a woman aged 45-59 years with Graves' hyperthyroidism that later progressed to Graves' ophthalmopathy.

The rearrangement uses TRBV18 and TRBJ2-2, with D possibly being TRBD1 (6 bases). Germline CDR1 and CDR2: KGHSH and LQKENI. V was clipped by 8 bases and J by 4 bases, with 11 bases between them. The CDR3 is 13 residues long. The DNA for the CDR3 is TGTGCCAGCGGGACATCGGGCACCGGGGAGCTGTTTTTT. Its protein product is CASGTSGTGELFF.

Only a few counts were recorded for this clonotype. The chain is built from TRBV20-1 and TRBJ1-6; the D is unclear. The V end lost 0 bases, the J end lost 10 bases, and 16 bases lay between the germline ends. Germline V gene lookup returns CDR1 DFQATT and CDR2 SNEGSKA (reference sequence). The CDR3 length is 15 residues. CDR3 sequence: CSARDHLQEGSPLHF. The CDR3 coding sequence is TGCAGTGCTAGAGATCATCTCCAGGAGGGCTCACCCCTCCACTTT.